This TCR beta chain is drawn from a study of cytomegalovirus exposure and HLA in healthy donors. Points from the study as a whole: Later analysis reportedly placed an Asian-associated ancestry cluster below the roughly 700-donor mean in N-insertions.

On this clone itself: Its antigen is not identified.

PCR primers comprised 60 Vbeta and 13 Jbeta primers. The repertoire was sequenced with immunoSEQ multiplex PCR; TCRdb's copy has only in-frame clones and lacks some. The sample yields 150,000 to 200,000 clones, 70% to 90% seen once. The CDR3 consists of 14 residues. Germline loops: CDR1 MNHEY, CDR2 SMNVEV (reference sequence). V gave up 3 bases and J gave up 4 bases, with 13 bases separating them. The sequencing sample was made of PBMCs. The chain carries TRBV27 and TRBJ2-7; tentatively, D is TRBD1 (5 bases). This receptor was taken from a woman younger than 30 in good health and CMV-seronegative. CDR3 protein: CASSLGQEIYEQYF. In DNA, the CDR3 is TGTGCCAGCAGTTTGGGGCAGGAAATTTACGAGCAGTACTTC.